This T cell receptor beta chain came from a study of blood T cell repertoires in COVID-19. Study summary: The analysed material was cDNA or gDNA that came from T cells, B-cell-depleted T cells, or PBMCs.

Participants came from fewer than 25 US areas, aged about 18 to 90 years. Repertoires were generated with immunoSEQ multiplex PCR, while TCRdb's copy carries only in-frame clones and drops some. The table includes 200,000 to 300,000 clones, approximately 86% detected once. Germline CDR1 is LNHDA and CDR2 is SQIVND (reference sequence). The CDR3 has 14 residues. V dropped 5 bases and J dropped 1 base, with 11 bases sitting between them. Sequences were obtained from PBMCs or T cells enriched from blood (not recorded which). The receptor's source is a woman between 18 and 29 years old who had recovered from COVID-19. The chain joins TRBV19 to TRBJ1-1; the D gene is possibly TRBD1 (6 bases). The CDR3 coding sequence is TGTGCCAGTAGTCCATACAGGGAGAACACTGAAGCTTTCTTT. The encoded protein is CASSPYRENTEAFF. Together with reference TRBV19 and TRBJ1-1, the CDR3 gives the full variable domain: DGGITQSPKYLFRKEGQNVTLSCEQNLNHDAMYWYRQDPGQGLRLIYYSQIVNDFQKGDIAEGYSVSREKKESFPLTVTSAQKNPTAFYLCASSPYRENTEAFFGQGTRLTVV.